This TCR beta chain appears in the sequencing data of a study of blood T cells in healthy people across ages. Together with a sample-barcoded 5' primer, a J-beta primer mix was included in a second PCR lasting about 7 to 11 cycles. MiXCR was run by TCRdb on the 5' RACE reads, yielding one entry per CDR3 protein. The table has fewer than 2 million distinct CDR3 sequences, approximately 39% seen once. The CDR3 totals 11 residues. Per germline, CDR1 SQVTM and CDR2 ANQGSEA. The germline V and J ends were trimmed by 4 bases and 10 bases, with 13 bases remaining between them. This clonotype was observed a handful of times.

This TCR was sampled from a human donor in good health. Sample: blood. The chain carries TRBV29-1 and TRBJ1-1; D is possibly TRBD1 (6 bases). CDR3 DNA sequence: TGCAGCGTTGGTCATGGGGGCCTAGCTTTCTTT. Protein product: CSVGHGGLAFF.